This T cell receptor beta chain stems from a study of PD-L1 blockade in urothelial cancer. Patients suffered from locally advanced or metastatic urothelial carcinoma. The table came from immunoSEQ multiplex PCR; TCRdb's copy has only in-frame clones and leaves some out. This table has more than 30,000 clones, over 80% appearing once. The germline V gene has CDR1 SNHLY and CDR2 FYNNEI. J was trimmed by 7 bases and V by 5 bases; bases with no gene match: 6. This CDR3 is 16 amino acids long. The V call is TRBV2, the J call TRBJ1-6; 12 bases are a match to TRBD1. This TCR derives from a man in his forties or fifties with urothelial cancer. The sample here was PBMCs, taken around atezolizumab (anti-PD-L1) treatment. In DNA, the CDR3 is TGTGCCAGCAGTATCGGGACAGGGGGCCACAATTCACCCCTCCACTTT. It is translated as CASSIGTGGHNSPLHF.